These 22 T cell receptor beta chains originate from one sample sequenced in a study of cytomegalovirus exposure and HLA in healthy donors. The PCR had 60 Vbeta and 13 Jbeta primers. Generated by immunoSEQ multiplex PCR, the TCRdb table keeps only in-frame clones and is missing some. The sample shows about 160,000 clones, around four fifths of them seen only once. Sequencing was carried out using PBMCs. The receptors come from a man in his fifties in good health and CMV-seropositive.

The rearrangement joins TRBV9 to TRBJ1-3; perhaps TRBD1 as D (6 bases). This CDR3 spans 14 amino acids. Germline V CDR1 and CDR2: SGDLS, YYNGEE. Trimming stripped 5 bases from V and 4 bases from J, with 13 bases between. The CDR3 DNA reads TGTGCCAGCAGTCCGGGGGGGACAGGAAACACCATATATTTT. Translation: CASSPGGTGNTIYF.

In its sample, this clone was seen once. The rearrangement joins TRBV7-6 to TRBJ1-1; possibly TRBD1 for D (6 bases). The germline V gene encodes CDR1 SGHVS and CDR2 FNYEAQ. The CDR3 is made up of 15 amino acids. Trimming pared 3 bases from V and 1 base from J, leaving 12 bases between. CDR3 in DNA: TGTGCCAGCAGCTTTCGACAGGCCCCGAACACTGAAGCTTTCTTT. This encodes CASSFRQAPNTEAFF.

This clone showed up just a few times. This rearrangement joins TRBV6-6 to TRBJ1-2; 8 bases agree with TRBD1. V lost 0 bases and J lost 4; bases outside the gene matches: 4. CDR1 is MNHNY and CDR2 is SVGAGI in the germline V gene (reference sequence). The CDR3 loop spans 15 amino acids. Written as DNA, the CDR3 is TGTGCCAGCAGTTACTCCACAGGGGGGGGCTATGGCTACACCTTC. It specifies CASSYSTGGGYGYTF.

V and J are TRBV7-3 and TRBJ2-3; TRBD2 matches at 7 bases. The junction had 6 bases not matched to a gene; V was cut back by 3 bases and J by 3 bases. Germline V gene lookup returns CDR1 SGHTA and CDR2 FQGTGA. The CDR3 totals 15 residues. This chain's CDR3 is CASSLGGTGTDTQYF. CDR3 in DNA: TGTGCCAGCAGCTTGGGAGGGACGGGAACAGATACGCAGTATTTT.

The DNA for the CDR3 is TGTGCCAGCAGTTTCGGGGGGGCGCGAACCGGGGAGCTGTTTTTT. Residues: CASSFGGARTGELFF. The chain joins TRBV27 to TRBJ2-2; TRBD2 agrees at 8 bases. Trimming removed 3 bases from V and 5 bases from J; junction bases left unmatched: 5. The CDR3 extends over 15 amino acids. CDR1 is MNHEY, CDR2 SMNVEV, per germline (reference sequence).

Only a few counts were recorded for this clone. This chain links TRBV6-5 with TRBJ2-1; 14 nucleotides line up with TRBD2. This CDR3 is built from 15 residues. CDR1 and CDR2 (germline): MNHEY, SVGAGI. The trim removed 2 bases at V and 8 bases at J, leaving 2 bases unmatched. CDR3 in DNA: TGTGCCAGCAGTTACCCGGGACTAGCGGGAGATGAGCAGTTCTTC. It translates to CASSYPGLAGDEQFF.

The chain joins TRBV7-2 to TRBJ2-7, with TRBD1 identical over 9 bases. There are 14 residues in the CDR3. With V trimmed by 6 bases and J by 3 bases, 6 bases remained unmatched. Per germline, CDR1 SGHTA and CDR2 FQGNSA. DNA for the CDR3: TGTGCCAGCAGTCCCTGGACAGGGGACTACGAGCAGTACTTC. It yields the protein CASSPWTGDYEQYF. Using reference TRBV7-2 and TRBJ2-7 for the parts outside the CDR3, the full variable domain is GAGVSQSPSNKVTEKGKDVELRCDPISGHTALYWYRQSLGQGLEFLIYFQGNSAPDKSGLPSDRFSAERTGGSVSTLTIQRTQQEDSAVYLCASSPWTGDYEQYFGPGTRLTVT.

The J gene is TRBJ1-1, the V gene TRBV6-1; 11 bases are shared with TRBD1. The V gene end was trimmed by 8 bases and the J gene end by 1 base; junction bases not matched to a gene: 6. There are 15 residues in the CDR3. The V gene's germline CDR1 is MNHNS and CDR2 SASEGT. The CDR3 is CASHGTGGSNTEAFF. CDR3 coding DNA: TGTGCCAGCCACGGGACAGGGGGATCGAACACTGAAGCTTTCTTT.

The chain carries TRBV7-9 and TRBJ1-1, with 11 bases lining up with TRBD1. This CDR3 is 15 amino acids long. The V gene end was trimmed by 5 bases and the J gene end by 4 bases; junction bases not matched to a gene: 6. Germline V gives CDR1 SEHNR, CDR2 FQNEAQ (reference sequence). As DNA, the CDR3 is TGTGCCAGCAGCATACCTGGACAGGGGGCCACTGAAGCTTTCTTT. Its protein is CASSIPGQGATEAFF.

Only a few counts were recorded for this clone. The chain links TRBV2 to TRBJ1-1; perhaps TRBD1 as D (5 bases). The V and J ends lost 3 bases and 2 bases respectively, with 10 bases between them. CDR1 SNHLY and CDR2 FYNNEI come from the germline V gene. The CDR3 is made up of 14 amino acids. The CDR3 sequence: CASSEEGSNTEAFF. CDR3 nucleotide sequence: TGTGCCAGCAGTGAGGAGGGGTCAAACACTGAAGCTTTCTTT.

J is TRBJ2-6 and V is TRBV28; perhaps TRBD1 as D (6 bases). CDR3 length: 19 residues. From germline, CDR1 is MDHEN and CDR2 SYDVKM. V gave up 6 bases and J gave up 1 base, with 22 bases separating them. The CDR3 reads CASRDSFGGIVSGANVLTF. CDR3 coding DNA: TGTGCCAGCAGGGACAGTTTTGGTGGGATTGTGTCTGGGGCCAACGTCCTGACTTTC.

This chain uses TRBV7-9 with TRBJ1-4; perhaps TRBD1 as D (5 bases). The V end lost 2 bases, the J end lost 13 bases, and 11 bases lay between the germline ends. Germline V gene lookup returns CDR1 SEHNR and CDR2 FQNEAQ (reference sequence). The CDR3 is 12 residues long. In DNA form, the CDR3 reads TGTGCCAGCAGCTTAATTGGGGGGGGACTGTTTTTT. Translating it yields CASSLIGGGLFF.

This clone was observed a single time. This chain joins TRBV10-3 and TRBJ2-7, with TRBD1 matching 7 bases. The V gene's germline CDR1 is ENHRY and CDR2 SYGVKD. J lost 9 bases, V lost 6 bases, and 5 bases had no gene match. The CDR3 extends over 11 amino acids. CDR3 nucleotides: TGTGCCATCAGGTCCGGGACAGTGCAGTACTTC. Amino acid sequence: CAIRSGTVQYF.

This rearrangement joins TRBV7-2 to TRBJ2-7, with TRBD2 matching 11 bases. This CDR3 region has 14 residues. J gave up 2 bases and V 5 bases, and 2 bases lay outside the gene matches. The V gene's germline CDR1 is SGHTA and CDR2 FQGNSA. The CDR3 spells CASSGTSGAYEQYF. The CDR3 DNA sequence: TGTGCCAGCAGCGGGACTAGCGGAGCCTACGAGCAGTACTTC.

The V and J genes are TRBV28 and TRBJ1-2, with D perhaps TRBD1 (5 bases). This CDR3 is 13 amino acids long. Germline lookup yields CDR1 MDHEN and CDR2 SYDVKM. Trimming pared 6 bases from V and 5 bases from J, leaving 13 bases between. CDR3 sequence reads: CASRPGLYYGYTF. The DNA of the CDR3 is TGTGCCAGCAGACCAGGGTTGTATTATGGCTACACCTTC.

This chain links TRBV6-1 with TRBJ2-7; 9 bases match TRBD1. Germline CDR1 and CDR2: MNHNS and SASEGT. Trimming removed 5 bases from V and 3 bases from J; junction bases left unmatched: 5. This CDR3 region has 14 residues. In DNA, the CDR3 is TGTGCCAGCAGTCAGGACAGGGGCTACTACGAGCAGTACTTC. This gives the protein CASSQDRGYYEQYF.

This rearrangement joins TRBV5-4 to TRBJ2-1; 9 positions match TRBD2. This CDR3 comprises 16 residues. The germline gives CDR1 SGHNT, CDR2 YYREEE (reference sequence). The V and J ends lost 2 bases and 2 bases, in that order; junction bases with no gene match: 5. In nucleotides, the CDR3 is TGTGCCAGCAGCTTCAGACGGACTAGCGCCTACAATGAGCAGTTCTTC. As protein: CASSFRRTSAYNEQFF. The full variable domain, in which reference TRBV5-4 and TRBJ2-1 provide the parts outside the CDR3, is ETGVTQSPTHLIKTRGQQVTLRCSSQSGHNTVSWYQQALGQGPQFIFQYYREEENGRGNFPPRFSGLQFPNYSSELNVNALELDDSALYLCASSFRRTSAYNEQFFGPGTRLTVL.

Only a few counts were recorded for this clone. This sequence joins TRBV7-9 and TRBJ2-1; possible D gene TRBD2, 7 bases. Germline CDR1 SEHNR, CDR2 FQNEAQ (reference sequence). The CDR3 totals 15 residues. V was trimmed by 5 bases and J by 6 bases, leaving 17 bases between them. In DNA form, the CDR3 reads TGTGCCAGCAGCGAGAGGGGGGGGTGGGGCAATGAGCAGTTCTTC. This encodes CASSERGGWGNEQFF. The full variable domain, with the rest looked up from reference TRBV7-9 and TRBJ2-1, is DTGVSQNPRHKITKRGQNVTFRCDPISEHNRLYWYRQTLGQGPEFLTYFQNEAQLEKSRLLSDRFSAERPKGSFSTLEIQRTEQGDSAMYLCASSERGGWGNEQFFGPGTRLTVL.

V gene TRBV7-2 combines with J gene TRBJ2-7; perhaps TRBD2 as D (6 bases). Germline V gene data show CDR1 as SGHTA and CDR2 as FQGNSA. The CDR3 has 15 residues. Between the trimmed V and J ends, which lost 1 base and 5 bases, there was a span of 15 bases. The CDR3 loop is CASSLVHGSGDEQYF. The DNA of the CDR3 is TGTGCCAGCAGCTTAGTACACGGGTCGGGGGACGAGCAGTACTTC.

The chain uses TRBV11-1 and TRBJ1-6, with a tentative D call TRBD1 (5 bases). CDR1 and CDR2 from the germline V gene are SGHAT and FQDESV (reference sequence). The CDR3 spans 16 residues. The ends were cut back, 5 bases at V and 0 bases at J, with 11 bases in the middle. This CDR3 is CASSPGVSSYNSPLHF. The CDR3 region has the DNA TGTGCCAGCAGCCCGGGGGTCAGCTCCTATAATTCACCCCTCCACTTT.

The chain combines TRBV2 with TRBJ2-2, with 12 nucleotides matching TRBD1. Losses at the gene ends were 10 bases for V and 4 bases for J; bases not matched to a gene: 7. The CDR3 sequence is 15 residues long. CDR1 SNHLY and CDR2 FYNNEI come from the germline V gene. CDR3 sequence: CATAGQGASTGELFF. Here the CDR3 DNA reads TGTGCCACCGCGGGACAGGGGGCTTCCACCGGGGAGCTGTTTTTT.

The V call is TRBV27, the J call TRBJ2-3, with 11 bases identical to TRBD1. This CDR3 region has 15 residues. The germline V gene encodes CDR1 MNHEY and CDR2 SMNVEV (reference sequence). With 7 bases clipped from V and 3 bases from J, the junction kept 6 bases outside the gene matches. CDR3 loop: CASISWDRGTDTQYF. The CDR3 coding sequence is TGTGCCAGCATCTCTTGGGACAGGGGGACAGATACGCAGTATTTT.